This passage covers 24 T cell receptor beta chains from one sample sequenced in a study of blood T cell repertoires in COVID-19. The method was immunoSEQ multiplex PCR; TCRdb's version includes in-frame clones alone and lacks a portion of them. This sample has 180,000 or so clones, with approximately 90% found just once. The sample comprised peripheral blood. The source is a man between 18 and 29 years old with acute or convalescent COVID-19.

Relative to its sample, this clone is medium-sized (0.01 to 0.1%). The chain combines TRBV7-9 with TRBJ2-1, with a possible D match to TRBD2 (6 bases). The CDR3 loop spans 16 amino acids. The V gene's germline CDR1 is SEHNR and CDR2 FQNEAQ (reference sequence). V was trimmed by 2 bases and J by 9 bases, leaving 20 bases between them. The CDR3 reads CASSLPPGPLGGEQFF. Here the CDR3 DNA reads TGTGCCAGCAGCTTACCCCCGGGACCACTCGGGGGTGAGCAGTTCTTC.

The chain carries TRBV5-1 and TRBJ1-1, with unresolved D. The CDR3 sequence is 14 residues long. V lost 2 bases to trimming and J lost 6 bases, with 14 bases between them. Germline CDR1 is SGHRS and CDR2 is YFSETQ. In nucleotides, the CDR3 is TGCGCCAGCAGCTTATGGAGTTCGGGGTCTGAAGCTTTCTTT. Its protein product is CASSLWSSGSEAFF.

The chain carries TRBV7-2 and TRBJ1-4; D possibly corresponds to TRBD1 (6 bases). Germline-derived CDR1 and CDR2 are SGHTA and FQGNSA. V lost 6 bases and J lost 7, with 18 bases in between. The CDR3 runs 15 residues. The CDR3 DNA is TGTGCCAGCAGTTCGGGACAAGTCGGTACTGAAAAACTGTTTTTT. It codes for CASSSGQVGTEKLFF.

The V gene is TRBV2, the J gene TRBJ1-3, with D tentatively TRBD1 (6 bases). This CDR3 region has 17 residues. Germline V gene sequence: CDR1 SNHLY, CDR2 FYNNEI. Trimming cost V 5 bases and J 2 bases, with 19 bases left between them. The CDR3 loop is CASSFRGNRATGNTIYF. The DNA for the CDR3 is TGTGCCAGCAGTTTTCGAGGGAACAGGGCCACTGGAAACACCATATATTTT.

The V and J genes are TRBV21-1 and TRBJ1-4; no check of the table's D call, TRBD1, against the DNA was made. TRBV21-1 is a pseudogene. CDR3 length: 16 residues. The CDR3 loop is CASSTADRGQQEKLFF. DNA of the CDR3: TGTGCCAGCAGCACCGCGGACAGGGGGCAGCAGGAAAAACTGTTTTTT.

V usage is TRBV11-1 and J usage is TRBJ1-1; D is uncertain. CDR1 is SGHAT and CDR2 is FQDESV in the germline V gene (reference sequence). The CDR3 spans 14 residues. V lost 4 bases and J lost 4, with 13 bases in between. The CDR3 DNA reads TGTGCCAGCAGCTCCGGGGTGCGGAGCACTGAAGCTTTCTTT. Its translation: CASSSGVRSTEAFF. The full variable domain, in which reference TRBV11-1 and TRBJ1-1 provide the parts outside the CDR3, is EAEVAQSPRYKITEKSQAVAFWCDPISGHATLYWYRQILGQGPELLVQFQDESVVDDSQLPKDRFSAERLKGVDSTLKIQPAELGDSAMYLCASSSGVRSTEAFFGQGTRLTVV.

This clone has more than one count but fewer than ten. The chain has TRBV3-1 (or the pseudogene TRBV3-2) and TRBJ1-3; 8 bases are shared with TRBD1. This CDR3 is 16 amino acids long. With V trimmed by 0 bases and J by 4 bases, 5 bases remained unmatched. Germline V gene lookup returns CDR1 LGHDT and CDR2 YNNKEL (reference sequence). The CDR3 DNA reads as TGTGCCAGCAGCCAAGATTCCCAGGGGGCAGGAAACACCATATATTTT. Its protein is CASSQDSQGAGNTIYF.

This chain links TRBV18 with TRBJ2-3, with a tentative D call TRBD2 (5 bases). Germline V lookup: CDR1 KGHSH, CDR2 LQKENI. The V end was cut by 3 bases, the J end by 0 bases, with 19 bases between. The CDR3 has 18 amino acids. Written as DNA, the CDR3 is TGTGCCAGCTCACCGCGTACTACTAGATCCTCTAGCACAGATACGCAGTATTTT. This translates into CASSPRTTRSSSTDTQYF. The whole variable domain, filled in from reference TRBV18 and TRBJ2-3, reads NAGVMQNPRHLVRRRGQEARLRCSPMKGHSHVYWYRQLPEEGLKFMVYLQKENIIDESGMPKERFSAEFPKEGPSILRIQQVVRGDSAAYFCASSPRTTRSSSTDTQYFGPGTRLTVL.

The chain recombines TRBV19 with TRBJ1-1; a weak D match, TRBD1 (6 bases). The CDR3 runs to 15 residues. Per germline, CDR1 LNHDA and CDR2 SQIVND (reference sequence). V gave up 7 bases and J gave up 4 bases, with 19 bases separating them. The CDR3 DNA reads as TGTGCCAGTAAGGATCAAGGGGGATTTGGCACTGAAGCTTTCTTT. This gives the protein CASKDQGGFGTEAFF.

Points on this clone: Sequence at one end of the junction differs from germline and may be a read error. The chain has TRBV6-1 and TRBJ1-2; possible D gene TRBD1, 6 bases. CDR1 is MNHNS and CDR2 is SASEGT in the germline V gene. The CDR3 runs to 15 residues. For the CDR3, the DNA is TGTGCCAGCAGTGAAGGGCCTGCCCGGGACACACGGCCTTCTTTC. Its translation: CASSEGPARDTRPSF.

The chain carries TRBV6-1 and TRBJ1-2; D perhaps matches TRBD1 (6 bases). The CDR3 length is 16 residues. The germline V gene encodes CDR1 MNHNS and CDR2 SASEGT. The V end was cut by 0 bases, the J end by 4 bases, with 15 bases between. The CDR3 spells CASSEAGAVASYGYTF. In DNA, the CDR3 is TGTGCCAGCAGTGAAGCGGGGGCAGTTGCCTCCTATGGCTACACCTTC.

The chain uses TRBV7-6 and TRBJ2-2; TRBD2 might be the D (7 bases). Trimming stripped 5 bases from V and 5 bases from J, with 18 bases between. Germline V gene data show CDR1 as SGHVS and CDR2 as FNYEAQ. CDR3 length equals 16 residues. CDR3 in DNA: TGTGCCAGCAGCCATGGGGAGGGGGTGTGGACCGGGGAGCTGTTTTTT. It translates to CASSHGEGVWTGELFF. Variable domain in full (rest from reference TRBV7-6 and TRBJ2-2): GAGVSQSPRYKVTKRGQDVALRCDPISGHVSLYWYRQALGQGPEFLTYFNYEAQQDKSGLPNDRFSAERPEGSISTLTIQRTEQRDSAMYRCASSHGEGVWTGELFFGEGSRLTVL.

The J gene is TRBJ1-1, the V gene TRBV6-1; a weak D match, TRBD1 (5 bases). The CDR3 contains 15 residues. Germline lookup yields CDR1 MNHNS and CDR2 SASEGT. Trimming pared 2 bases from V and 5 bases from J, leaving 15 bases between. CDR3 region: CASSEFAGVWTEAFF. The CDR3 DNA reads as TGTGCCAGCAGTGAATTCGCGGGGGTGTGGACTGAAGCTTTCTTT.

The chain uses TRBV4-2 and TRBJ1-2; a weak D match, TRBD1 (5 bases). V was trimmed by 0 bases and J by 6 bases, leaving 11 bases between them. The CDR3 loop spans 14 amino acids. Germline values: CDR1 LGHNA, CDR2 YNFKEQ. CDR3 residues: CASSQDGGGDGYTF. In DNA, the CDR3 is TGTGCCAGCAGCCAAGATGGGGGGGGAGATGGCTACACCTTC.

The chain couples TRBV5-4 to TRBJ1-5; the D gene is possibly TRBD1 (5 bases). Trimming took off 1 base at V and 2 bases at J, with 7 bases between the two ends. Germline CDR1 and CDR2: SGHNT and YYREEE (reference sequence). The CDR3 sequence is 14 residues long. This chain's CDR3 is CASSLQGRNQPQHF. The CDR3 DNA reads TGTGCCAGCAGCTTGCAGGGTCGCAATCAGCCCCAGCATTTT.

This chain connects TRBV29-1 to TRBJ2-5, with D possibly matching TRBD1 (5 bases). The germline V gene has CDR1 SQVTM and CDR2 ANQGSEA. The CDR3 contains 13 residues. V shed 4 bases and J shed 0 bases, with 9 bases lying between them. CDR3 DNA: TGCAGCGTTGCCAGGGTGTACCAAGAGACCCAGTACTTC. This codes for CSVARVYQETQYF.

The chain links TRBV19 to TRBJ2-5; 7 nucleotides agree with TRBD1. Germline V gene data show CDR1 as LNHDA and CDR2 as SQIVND (reference sequence). This CDR3 spans 15 amino acids. J lost 3 bases, V lost 3 bases, and 7 bases had no gene match. The CDR3 nucleotides are TGTGCCAGTAGTATTCAAAACAGGGGAAAAGAGACCCAGTACTTC. Translation gives CASSIQNRGKETQYF.

This clone was observed a few times. The chain has TRBV11-3 and TRBJ2-1; 7 positions agree with TRBD1. CDR1 is SGHNT and CDR2 is YENEEA in the germline V gene. J gave up 3 bases and V 0 bases, and 5 bases lay outside the gene matches. This CDR3 contains 16 residues. This CDR3 is CASSLEGTAHYNEQFF. The CDR3 DNA reads as TGTGCCAGCAGCTTAGAGGGGACAGCCCACTACAATGAGCAGTTCTTC.

The CDR3 DNA follows: TGTGCCAGTAGGGGGGGACAGGGCAAGAATTCACCCCTCCACTTT. Amino acids: CASRGGQGKNSPLHF. The chain uses TRBV19 and TRBJ1-6; 9 positions match TRBD1. This CDR3 has 15 residues. The germline CDR1 and CDR2 sequences are LNHDA and SQIVND (reference sequence). The trim removed 6 bases at V and 7 bases at J, leaving 7 bases unmatched.

This chain joins TRBV18 and TRBJ2-7; D might be TRBD2 (6 bases). CDR1 is KGHSH, CDR2 LQKENI, per germline. The CDR3 covers 19 residues. V was trimmed by 4 bases and J by 5 bases, leaving 30 bases between them. CDR3 sequence: CASSQIWGFCMTPGDEQYV. For the CDR3, the DNA is TGTGCCAGCTCACAAATTTGGGGCTTCTGTATGACCCCGGGAGACGAGCAGTACGTC.

This chain uses TRBV3-1 (or the pseudogene TRBV3-2) with TRBJ1-5, with unresolved D. Germline V gene lookup returns CDR1 LGHDT and CDR2 YNNKEL (reference sequence). There are 14 residues in the CDR3. With 2 bases removed from V and 6 bases from J, the gap between germline ends came to 11 bases. The CDR3 coding sequence is TGTGCCAGCAGCCAATGGGAGGGAAGTCAGCCCCAGCATTTT. This sequence encodes CASSQWEGSQPQHF.

The V and J genes are TRBV3-1 (or the pseudogene TRBV3-2) and TRBJ1-1; D is unclear. The CDR3 is 15 amino acids. Trimming pared 1 base from V and 5 bases from J, leaving 14 bases between. CDR1 is LGHDT and CDR2 is YNNKEL in the germline V gene (reference sequence). The CDR3 DNA follows: TGTGCCAGCAGCCAAGCGGCCATACGAGGAACTGAAGCTTTCTTT. This gives the protein CASSQAAIRGTEAFF.

This rearrangement joins TRBV5-1 to TRBJ2-7, with D perhaps TRBD1 (6 bases). Between the trimmed V and J ends, which lost 1 base and 2 bases, there was a span of 13 bases. The CDR3 sequence is 15 residues long. Germline V gives CDR1 SGHRS, CDR2 YFSETQ. In DNA, the CDR3 is TGCGCCAGCAGCTTGAGTACAGGGCAAGCCTACGAGCAGTACGTC. Amino acids: CASSLSTGQAYEQYV.

This clone was observed a handful of times. V usage is TRBV7-9 and J usage is TRBJ2-7; tentatively, D is TRBD1 (6 bases). The ends were cut back, 5 bases at V and 6 bases at J, with 14 bases in the middle. This CDR3 spans 13 amino acids. Per germline, CDR1 SEHNR and CDR2 FQNEAQ (reference sequence). CDR3 sequence: CASSPSGTIEQYF. As DNA, the CDR3 is TGTGCCAGCAGCCCCTCAGGGACAATCGAGCAGTACTTC. Looking up the rest from reference TRBV7-9 and TRBJ2-7 gives the full variable domain: DTGVSQNPRHKITKRGQNVTFRCDPISEHNRLYWYRQTLGQGPEFLTYFQNEAQLEKSRLLSDRFSAERPKGSFSTLEIQRTEQGDSAMYLCASSPSGTIEQYFGPGTRLTVT.